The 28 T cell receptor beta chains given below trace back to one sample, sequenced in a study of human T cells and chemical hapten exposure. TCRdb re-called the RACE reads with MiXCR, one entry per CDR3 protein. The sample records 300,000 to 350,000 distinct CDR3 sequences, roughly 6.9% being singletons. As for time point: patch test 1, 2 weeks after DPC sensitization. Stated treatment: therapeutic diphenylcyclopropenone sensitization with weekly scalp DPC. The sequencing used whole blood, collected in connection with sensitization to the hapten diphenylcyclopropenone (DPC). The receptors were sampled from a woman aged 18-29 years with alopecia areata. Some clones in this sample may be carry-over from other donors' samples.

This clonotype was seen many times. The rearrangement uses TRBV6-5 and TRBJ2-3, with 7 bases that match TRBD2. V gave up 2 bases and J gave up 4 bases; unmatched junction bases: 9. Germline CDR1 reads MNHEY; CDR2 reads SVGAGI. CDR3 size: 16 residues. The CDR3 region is CASSYGAGVLPDTQYF. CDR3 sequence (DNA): TGTGCCAGCAGTTACGGGGCGGGGGTGCTCCCAGATACGCAGTATTTT.

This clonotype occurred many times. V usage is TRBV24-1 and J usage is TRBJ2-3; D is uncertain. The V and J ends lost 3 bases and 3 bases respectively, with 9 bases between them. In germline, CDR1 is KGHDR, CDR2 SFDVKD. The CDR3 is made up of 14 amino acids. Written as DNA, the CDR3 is TGTGCCACCAGTGATAGTTCGCAGACAGATACGCAGTATTTT. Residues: CATSDSSQTDTQYF.

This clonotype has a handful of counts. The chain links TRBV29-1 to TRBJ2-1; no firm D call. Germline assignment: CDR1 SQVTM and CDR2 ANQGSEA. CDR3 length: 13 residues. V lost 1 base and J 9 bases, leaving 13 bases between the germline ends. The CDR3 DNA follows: TGCAGCGTTGAAGGGGTTATCTACCCTGAGCAGTTCTTC. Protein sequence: CSVEGVIYPEQFF.

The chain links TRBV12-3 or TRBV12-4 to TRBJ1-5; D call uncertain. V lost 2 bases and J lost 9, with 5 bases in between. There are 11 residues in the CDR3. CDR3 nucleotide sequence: TGTGCCAGCAGTTTAACCTGGCCCCAGCATTTT. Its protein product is CASSLTWPQHF.

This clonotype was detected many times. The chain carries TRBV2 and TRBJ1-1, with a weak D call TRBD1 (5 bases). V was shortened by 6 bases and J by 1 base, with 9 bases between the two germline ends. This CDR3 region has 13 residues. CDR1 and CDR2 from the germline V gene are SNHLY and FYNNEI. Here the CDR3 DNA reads TGTGCCAGCAGCACAGGTCGGAACACTGAAGCTTTCTTT. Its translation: CASSTGRNTEAFF.

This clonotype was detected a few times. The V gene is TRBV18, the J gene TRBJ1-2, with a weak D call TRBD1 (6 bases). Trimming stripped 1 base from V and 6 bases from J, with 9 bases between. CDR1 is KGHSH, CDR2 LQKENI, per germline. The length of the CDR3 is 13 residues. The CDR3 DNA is TGTGCCAGCTCACCACGGGACAATGATGGCTACACCTTC. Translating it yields CASSPRDNDGYTF.

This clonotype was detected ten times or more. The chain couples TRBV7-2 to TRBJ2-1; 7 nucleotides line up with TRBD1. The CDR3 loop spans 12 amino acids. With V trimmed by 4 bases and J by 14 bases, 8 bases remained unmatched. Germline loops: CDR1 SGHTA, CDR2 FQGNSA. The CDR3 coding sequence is TGTGCCAGCAGCTCCCAGGACAGGACGGAGTTCTTC. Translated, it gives CASSSQDRTEFF.

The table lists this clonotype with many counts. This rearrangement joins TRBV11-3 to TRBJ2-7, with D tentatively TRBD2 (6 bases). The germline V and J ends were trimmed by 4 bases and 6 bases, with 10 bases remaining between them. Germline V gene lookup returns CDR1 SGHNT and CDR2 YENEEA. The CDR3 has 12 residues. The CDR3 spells CASSWDSREQYF. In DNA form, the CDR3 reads TGTGCCAGCAGCTGGGACTCCCGCGAGCAGTACTTC.

In nucleotides, the CDR3 is TGTGCCAGCAGGATAACCCCCTATGGCTACACCTTC. Translated: CASRITPYGYTF. The rearrangement links TRBV28 to TRBJ1-2; no clear D gene. Trimming stripped 6 bases from V and 4 bases from J, with 9 bases between. The CDR3 is 12 residues long. Germline V gene data show CDR1 as MDHEN and CDR2 as SYDVKM.

The CDR3 bases are TGTGCCAGCAGACGCGCCGGGACAGGGGATGGCTACACCTTC. It translates to CASRRAGTGDGYTF. This chain uses TRBV3-1 with TRBJ1-2; the match to TRBD1 covers 10 bases. The V segment lost 6 bases and the J segment 6 bases; nucleotides outside the gene matches: 7. The germline V gene has CDR1 LGHDT and CDR2 YNNKEL (reference sequence). This CDR3 spans 14 amino acids.

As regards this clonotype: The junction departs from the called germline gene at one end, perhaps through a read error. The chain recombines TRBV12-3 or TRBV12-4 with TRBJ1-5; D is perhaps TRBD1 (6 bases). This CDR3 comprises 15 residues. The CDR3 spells CASSLARRGGQPQHF. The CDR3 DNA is TGTGCCAGCAGTCTAGCCCGCAGGGGAGGTCAGCCCCAGCATTTT.

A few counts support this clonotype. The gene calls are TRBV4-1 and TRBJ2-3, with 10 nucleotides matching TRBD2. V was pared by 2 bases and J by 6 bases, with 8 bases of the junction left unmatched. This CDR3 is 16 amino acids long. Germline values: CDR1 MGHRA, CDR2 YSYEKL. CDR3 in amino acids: CASSQRSGGARDTQYF. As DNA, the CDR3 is TGCGCCAGCAGCCAACGGAGCGGGGGGGCGAGGGATACGCAGTATTTT.

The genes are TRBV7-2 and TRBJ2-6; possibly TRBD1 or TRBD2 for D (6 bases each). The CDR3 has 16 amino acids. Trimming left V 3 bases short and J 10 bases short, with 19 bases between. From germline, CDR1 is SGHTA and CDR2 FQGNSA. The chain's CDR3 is CASSFPLGGGWNVLTF. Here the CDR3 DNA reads TGTGCCAGCAGCTTTCCTTTAGGGGGAGGTTGGAACGTCCTGACTTTC.

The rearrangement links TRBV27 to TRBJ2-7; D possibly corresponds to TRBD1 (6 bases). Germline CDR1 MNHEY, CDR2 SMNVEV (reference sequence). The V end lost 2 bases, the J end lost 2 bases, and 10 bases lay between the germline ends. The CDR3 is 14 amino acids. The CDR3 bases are TGTGCCAGCAGTTTAATGTACAGGGCCTACGAGCAGTACTTC. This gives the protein CASSLMYRAYEQYF.

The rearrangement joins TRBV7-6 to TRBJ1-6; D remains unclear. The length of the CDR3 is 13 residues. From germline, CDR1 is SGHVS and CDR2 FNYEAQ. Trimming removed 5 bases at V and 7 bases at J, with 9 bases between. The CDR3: CASSRGGNSPLHF. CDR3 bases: TGTGCCAGCAGCCGAGGCGGCAATTCACCCCTCCACTTT.

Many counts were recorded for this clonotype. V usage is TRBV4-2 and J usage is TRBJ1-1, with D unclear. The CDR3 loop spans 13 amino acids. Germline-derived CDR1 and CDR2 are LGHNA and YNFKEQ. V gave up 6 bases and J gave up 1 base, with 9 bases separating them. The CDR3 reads CASRDAGNTEAFF. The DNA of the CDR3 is TGTGCCAGCAGAGACGCCGGGAACACTGAAGCTTTCTTT.

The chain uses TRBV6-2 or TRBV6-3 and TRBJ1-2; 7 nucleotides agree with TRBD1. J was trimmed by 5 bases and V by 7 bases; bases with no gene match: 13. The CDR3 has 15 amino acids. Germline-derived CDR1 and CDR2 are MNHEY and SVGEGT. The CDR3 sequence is CASTKLGTANYGYTF. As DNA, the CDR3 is TGTGCCAGCACCAAACTGGGGACAGCGAATTATGGCTACACCTTC.

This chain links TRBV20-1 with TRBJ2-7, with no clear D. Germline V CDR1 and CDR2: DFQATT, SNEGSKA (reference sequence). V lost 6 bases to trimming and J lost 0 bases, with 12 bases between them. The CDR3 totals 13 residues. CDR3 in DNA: TGCAGTGCCTACCCGCCCGACTCCTACGAGCAGTACTTC. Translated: CSAYPPDSYEQYF.

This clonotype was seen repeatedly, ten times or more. As DNA, the CDR3 is TGTGCCAGCAGCCGCGACCAGAGCAATCAGCCCCAGCATTTT. Its translation: CASSRDQSNQPQHF. The chain recombines TRBV7-2 with TRBJ1-5; D is uncertain. Germline-derived CDR1 and CDR2 are SGHTA and FQGNSA. V was trimmed by 5 bases and J by 1 base, leaving 9 bases between them. CDR3 length: 14 residues.

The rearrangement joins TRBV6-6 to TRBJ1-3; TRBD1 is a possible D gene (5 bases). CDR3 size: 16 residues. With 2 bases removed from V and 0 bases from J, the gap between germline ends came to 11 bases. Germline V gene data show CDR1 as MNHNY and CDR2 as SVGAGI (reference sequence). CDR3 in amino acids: CASSYKGPLSGNTIYF. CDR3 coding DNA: TGTGCCAGCAGTTACAAGGGACCCCTCTCTGGAAACACCATATATTTT.

The CDR3 nucleotides read TGTGCCAGCAGCTCGCTCAGGACTAGTGTGCAGTTCTTC. This sequence encodes CASSSLRTSVQFF. The chain links TRBV7-2 to TRBJ2-1; TRBD2 agrees at 7 bases. The CDR3 has 13 residues. The V segment lost 4 bases and the J segment 12 bases; nucleotides outside the gene matches: 9. CDR1 and CDR2 from the germline V gene are SGHTA and FQGNSA.

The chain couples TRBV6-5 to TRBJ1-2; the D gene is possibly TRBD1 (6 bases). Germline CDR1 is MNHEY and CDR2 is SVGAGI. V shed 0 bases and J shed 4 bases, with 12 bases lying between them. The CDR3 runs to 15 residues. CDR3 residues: CASSYSRTAFYGYTF. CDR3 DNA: TGTGCCAGCAGTTACTCGCGGACAGCCTTCTATGGCTACACCTTC.

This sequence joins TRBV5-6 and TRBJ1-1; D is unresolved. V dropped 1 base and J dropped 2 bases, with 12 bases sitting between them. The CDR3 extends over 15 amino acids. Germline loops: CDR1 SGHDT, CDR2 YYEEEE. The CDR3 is CASSLMDRINTEAFF. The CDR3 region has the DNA TGTGCCAGCAGCTTGATGGACCGGATTAACACTGAAGCTTTCTTT.

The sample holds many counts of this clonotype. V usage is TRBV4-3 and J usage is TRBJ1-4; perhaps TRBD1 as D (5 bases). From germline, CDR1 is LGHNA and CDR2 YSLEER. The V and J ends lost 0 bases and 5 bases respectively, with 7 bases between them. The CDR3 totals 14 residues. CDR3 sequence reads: CASSQDWGNEKLFF. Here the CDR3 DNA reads TGCGCCAGCAGCCAAGATTGGGGGAATGAAAAACTGTTTTTT.

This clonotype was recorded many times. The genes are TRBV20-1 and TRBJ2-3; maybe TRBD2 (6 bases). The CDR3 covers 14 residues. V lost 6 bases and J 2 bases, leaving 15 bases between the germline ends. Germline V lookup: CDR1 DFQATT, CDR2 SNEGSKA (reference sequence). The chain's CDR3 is CSAPVVAATDTQYF. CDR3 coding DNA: TGCAGTGCCCCCGTGGTAGCGGCCACAGATACGCAGTATTTT.

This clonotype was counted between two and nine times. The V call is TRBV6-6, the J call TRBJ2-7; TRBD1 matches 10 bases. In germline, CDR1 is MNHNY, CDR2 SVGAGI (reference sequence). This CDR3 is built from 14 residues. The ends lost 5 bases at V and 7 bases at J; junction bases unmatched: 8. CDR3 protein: CASSPRQGAKEQYF. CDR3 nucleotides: TGTGCCAGCAGTCCCAGACAGGGGGCGAAGGAGCAGTACTTC.

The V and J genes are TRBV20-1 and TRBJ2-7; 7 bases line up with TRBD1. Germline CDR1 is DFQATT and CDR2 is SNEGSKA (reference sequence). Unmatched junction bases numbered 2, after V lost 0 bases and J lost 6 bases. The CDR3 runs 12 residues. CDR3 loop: CSAREQGREQYF. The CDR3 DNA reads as TGCAGTGCTAGAGAACAGGGGCGCGAGCAGTACTTC.

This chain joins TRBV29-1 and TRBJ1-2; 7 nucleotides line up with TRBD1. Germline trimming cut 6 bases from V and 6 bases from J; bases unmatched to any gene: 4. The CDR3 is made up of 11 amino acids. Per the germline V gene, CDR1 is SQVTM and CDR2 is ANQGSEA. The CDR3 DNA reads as TGCAGCGTCGAGACAGGGAATGGCTACACCTTC. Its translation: CSVETGNGYTF.